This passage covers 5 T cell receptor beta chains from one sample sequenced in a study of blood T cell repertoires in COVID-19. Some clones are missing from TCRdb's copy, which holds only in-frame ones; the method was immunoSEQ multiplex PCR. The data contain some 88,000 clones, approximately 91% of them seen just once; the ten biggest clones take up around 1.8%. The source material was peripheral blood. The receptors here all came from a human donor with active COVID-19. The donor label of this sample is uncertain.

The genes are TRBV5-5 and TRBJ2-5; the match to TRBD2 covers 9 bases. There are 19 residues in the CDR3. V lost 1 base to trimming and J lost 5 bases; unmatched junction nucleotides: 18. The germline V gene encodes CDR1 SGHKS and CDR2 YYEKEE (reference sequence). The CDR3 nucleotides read TGTGCCAGCAGCTTGCAATTCGGCGGGGGGGCCGGAACGAGGGAGACCCAGTACTTC. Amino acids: CASSLQFGGGAGTRETQYF.

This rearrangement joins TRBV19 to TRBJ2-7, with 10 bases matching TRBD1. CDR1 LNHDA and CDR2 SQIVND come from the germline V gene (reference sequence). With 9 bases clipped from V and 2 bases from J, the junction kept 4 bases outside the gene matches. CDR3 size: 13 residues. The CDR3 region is CASSGTGAYEQYF. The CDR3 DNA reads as TGTGCCAGCTCCGGGACAGGGGCCTACGAGCAGTACTTC.

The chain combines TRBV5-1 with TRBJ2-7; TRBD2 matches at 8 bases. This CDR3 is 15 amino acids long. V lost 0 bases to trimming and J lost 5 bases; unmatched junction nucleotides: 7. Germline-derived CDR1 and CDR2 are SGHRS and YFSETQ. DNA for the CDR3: TGCGCCAGCAGCTTGGTCTTCGCGGGGGGTGACGAGCAGTACTTC. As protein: CASSLVFAGGDEQYF.

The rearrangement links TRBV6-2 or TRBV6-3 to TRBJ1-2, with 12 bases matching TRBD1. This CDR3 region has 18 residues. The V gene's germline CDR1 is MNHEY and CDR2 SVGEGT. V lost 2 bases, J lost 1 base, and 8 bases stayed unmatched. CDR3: CASSYPPGQGADNYGYTF. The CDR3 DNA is TGTGCCAGCAGTTACCCCCCGGGACAGGGGGCCGATAACTATGGCTACACCTTC.

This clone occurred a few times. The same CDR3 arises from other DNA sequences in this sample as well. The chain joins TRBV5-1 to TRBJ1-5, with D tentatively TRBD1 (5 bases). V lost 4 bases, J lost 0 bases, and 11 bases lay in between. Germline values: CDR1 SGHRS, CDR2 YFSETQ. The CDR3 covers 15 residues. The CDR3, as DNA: TGCGCCAGCAGCCTTACAGGTGATAGCAATCAGCCCCAGCATTTT. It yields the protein CASSLTGDSNQPQHF.